A single sample gave rise to the 5 T cell receptor beta chains below, sequenced in a study of memory CD4+ T cells and cytomegalovirus serostatus. The table came from immunoSEQ multiplex PCR; TCRdb's copy has only in-frame clones and leaves some out. The sample records 45,000 to 65,000 clones, just under 80% being singletons. Single viable CD3+CD4+CD8-CD45RO+ cells were sorted as the memory CD4+ T cells. The sequenced sample consisted of memory CD4+ T cells from blood. All receptors come from an adult in good health and CMV-seronegative.

V is TRBV7-8 and J is TRBJ2-7; no clear D gene. Germline values: CDR1 SGHVS, CDR2 FQNEAQ. The CDR3 is 15 residues long. The ends were cut back, 5 bases at V and 6 bases at J, with 20 bases in the middle. CDR3 coding DNA: TGTGCCAGCAGCGACGTACGGCTAGGTCTATCCGAGCAGTACTTC. As protein: CASSDVRLGLSEQYF.

The J gene is TRBJ1-6, the V gene TRBV5-6; 10 bases are shared with TRBD1. CDR3 size: 17 residues. V gave up 2 bases and J gave up 6 bases; unmatched junction bases: 8. Germline V gene data show CDR1 as SGHDT and CDR2 as YYEEEE. The CDR3 region is CASSFGDRGLGNSPLHF. Written as DNA, the CDR3 is TGTGCCAGCAGCTTTGGGGACAGGGGCCTGGGTAATTCACCCCTCCACTTT.

The chain couples TRBV14 to TRBJ1-1; D is uncertain. The length of the CDR3 is 12 residues. V lost 5 bases to trimming and J lost 5 bases, with 9 bases between them. Per germline, CDR1 SGHDN and CDR2 FVKESK. CDR3 DNA sequence: TGTGCCAGCAGCGTAGATTGGACTGAAGCTTTCTTT. Translation: CASSVDWTEAFF.

The chain is built from TRBV28 and TRBJ2-1, with TRBD1 identical over 8 bases. CDR3 length: 13 amino acids. The germline gives CDR1 MDHEN, CDR2 SYDVKM. The trim removed 7 bases at V and 4 bases at J, leaving 3 bases unmatched. CDR3 sequence reads: CASIGQGYNEQFF. The DNA of the CDR3 is TGTGCCAGCATAGGACAGGGTTACAATGAGCAGTTCTTC.

The chain links TRBV18 to TRBJ1-6; D unresolved. Trimming shortened V by 3 bases and J by 10 bases, and 7 bases separated the two germline ends. This CDR3 is 12 amino acids long. Germline CDR1 reads KGHSH; CDR2 reads LQKENI. The CDR3 region is CASSPSDSPLHF. In nucleotides, the CDR3 is TGTGCCAGCTCACCCTCGGACTCACCCCTCCACTTT.